The 18 T cell receptor beta chains below were found in one sample sequenced in a study of CD8 T cells in Susac syndrome. The RNA, about 0.45 to 1 ug, was put through reverse transcription using random hexamers. TCRdb fed the immunoSEQ multiplex PCR reads into MiXCR, producing one record per CDR3 protein. The repertoire has more than 150,000 distinct CDR3 sequences, roughly 95% of them found once; the top ten carry 0.12%. Source material: CD4+ T cells from PBMCs. These receptors came from a human donor with Susac syndrome.

CDR3 region: CASSLTGPEAPNTGELFF. The CDR3 nucleotides read TGTGCCAGCAGCTTAACAGGTCCCGAAGCACCGAACACCGGGGAGCTGTTTTTT. The chain uses TRBV7-3 and TRBJ2-2; D is ambiguous. In germline, CDR1 is SGHTA, CDR2 FQGTGA. The CDR3 runs to 18 residues. V was shortened by 0 bases and J by 0 bases, with 14 bases between the two germline ends.

This clonotype was recorded once. The chain joins TRBV29-1 to TRBJ2-1; 15 bases map to TRBD2. With 3 bases clipped from V and 4 bases from J, the junction kept 7 bases outside the gene matches. The CDR3 contains 17 residues. Germline CDR1 reads SQVTM; CDR2 reads ANQGSEA. The CDR3 reads CSVEAGTSGGRYNEQFF. The CDR3, as DNA: TGCAGCGTTGAGGCCGGGACTAGCGGGGGGCGATACAATGAGCAGTTCTTC.

V is TRBV7-9 and J is TRBJ2-1; D possibly corresponds to TRBD1 (6 bases). Germline CDR1 is SEHNR and CDR2 is FQNEAQ (reference sequence). The CDR3 totals 12 residues. V lost 5 bases and J 10 bases, leaving 12 bases between the germline ends. CDR3 in DNA: TGTGCCAGCAGCCGGGCCCAGGGGGAGCAGTTCTTC. Its protein product is CASSRAQGEQFF. The full variable domain, completed using reference TRBV7-9 and TRBJ2-1, is DTGVSQNPRHKITKRGQNVTFRCDPISEHNRLYWYRQTLGQGPEFLTYFQNEAQLEKSRLLSDRFSAERPKGSFSTLEIQRTEQGDSAMYLCASSRAQGEQFFGPGTRLTVL.

V gene TRBV12-3 or TRBV12-4 combines with J gene TRBJ2-1, with D perhaps matching TRBD1 (6 bases). The V end was cut by 7 bases, the J end by 6 bases, with 19 bases between. The CDR3 runs to 15 residues. The chain's CDR3 is CASTPRWTVSNEQFF. In DNA form, the CDR3 reads TGTGCCAGCACGCCGAGATGGACAGTATCCAATGAGCAGTTCTTC.

This chain connects TRBV28 to TRBJ1-2; 8 bases align to TRBD1. V lost 4 bases and J lost 1; bases outside the gene matches: 5. Per the germline V gene, CDR1 is MDHEN and CDR2 is SYDVKM. CDR3 size: 15 residues. CDR3 amino acids: CASSSGQGLNYGYTF. In DNA form, the CDR3 reads TGTGCCAGCAGTTCCGGACAGGGCCTTAACTATGGCTACACCTTC.

The chain joins TRBV7-9 to TRBJ1-4; D unresolved. The V and J ends lost 0 bases and 5 bases respectively, with 1 base between them. The CDR3 runs to 12 residues. CDR1 and CDR2 from the germline V gene are SEHNR and FQNEAQ (reference sequence). CDR3 sequence: CASSLANEKLFF. CDR3 sequence (DNA): TGTGCCAGCAGCTTAGCGAATGAAAAACTGTTTTTT.

The CDR3 is CAWSAGGSLNEQFF. In DNA form, the CDR3 reads TGTGCCTGGAGTGCGGGCGGGAGTTTGAATGAGCAGTTCTTC. The rearrangement joins TRBV30 to TRBJ2-1; 7 positions agree with TRBD2. V lost 1 base and J lost 7; bases outside the gene matches: 7. The germline CDR1 and CDR2 sequences are GTSNPN and SVGIG (reference sequence). This CDR3 spans 14 amino acids.

This rearrangement joins TRBV7-2 to TRBJ2-1; 7 positions match TRBD1. Germline CDR1 reads SGHTA; CDR2 reads FQGNSA. The ends lost 9 bases at V and 6 bases at J; junction bases unmatched: 5. The CDR3 has 12 residues. The CDR3 bases are TGTGCCAGTAGGGGACAGACCAATGAGCAGTTCTTC. This encodes CASRGQTNEQFF.

This rearrangement joins TRBV9 to TRBJ2-5; D not certain. The CDR3 has 14 residues. Germline CDR1 and CDR2: SGDLS and YYNGEE. V was pared by 0 bases and J by 5 bases, with 11 bases between. The CDR3 DNA reads TGTGCCAGCAGCGTAGGAAAGGGTGTGGAGACCCAGTACTTC. Its translation: CASSVGKGVETQYF.

V and J are TRBV29-1 and TRBJ2-1; the D is unclear. Trimming took 4 bases from V and 1 from J, leaving 8 bases between them. Germline values: CDR1 SQVTM, CDR2 ANQGSEA. The CDR3 contains 13 residues. The CDR3 DNA sequence: TGCAGCGTTGGATCCGTATCCTACAATGAGCAGTTCTTC. Encoded protein: CSVGSVSYNEQFF.

The chain carries TRBV30 and TRBJ2-3; 7 bases agree with TRBD2. CDR1 is GTSNPN, CDR2 SVGIG, per germline (reference sequence). The CDR3 is 16 residues long. J gave up 3 bases and V 5 bases, and 14 bases lay outside the gene matches. The CDR3 nucleotides read TGTGCCTGGTCTGCGGGAGCTCCTAAGGTGACAGATACGCAGTATTTT. Amino acids: CAWSAGAPKVTDTQYF.

The chain is built from TRBV9 and TRBJ2-1, with 10 bases identical to TRBD2. This CDR3 spans 16 amino acids. Unmatched junction bases numbered 6, after V lost 0 bases and J lost 6 bases. The germline gives CDR1 SGDLS, CDR2 YYNGEE. Written as DNA, the CDR3 is TGTGCCAGCAGCGTAGTAGTAGCGGGAGGACCCAATGAGCAGTTCTTC. This sequence encodes CASSVVVAGGPNEQFF.

The rearrangement uses TRBV20-1 and TRBJ2-5; D unresolved. Germline CDR1 and CDR2: DFQATT and SNEGSKA (reference sequence). This CDR3 has 13 residues. Trimming left V 6 bases short and J 1 base short, with 12 bases between. The DNA for the CDR3 is TGCAGTGCCCTAGGGCCATCCCAAGAGACCCAGTACTTC. Protein sequence: CSALGPSQETQYF.

V and J are TRBV3-1 and TRBJ2-7; 7 nucleotides match TRBD1. The junction had 3 bases not matched to a gene; V was cut back by 4 bases and J by 6 bases. This CDR3 has 12 amino acids. Germline V gene data show CDR1 as LGHDT and CDR2 as YNNKEL (reference sequence). DNA for the CDR3: TGTGCCAGCAGCCCGACAGGGCGCGAGCAGTACTTC. Protein: CASSPTGREQYF.

This clonotype was observed a single time. The chain joins TRBV3-1 to TRBJ1-6; 7 nucleotides line up with TRBD1. CDR1 LGHDT and CDR2 YNNKEL come from the germline V gene (reference sequence). V shed 6 bases and J 9 bases; nucleotides not matched to a gene: 8. The CDR3 has 14 residues. CDR3: CASRLEGAGSPLHF. The CDR3 nucleotides read TGTGCCAGCAGACTCGAGGGGGCGGGTTCACCCCTCCACTTT.

The V call is TRBV27, the J call TRBJ1-2, with a weak D call TRBD1 (6 bases). The V end lost 6 bases, the J end lost 2 bases, and 10 bases lay between the germline ends. The CDR3 length is 13 residues. The germline V gene encodes CDR1 MNHEY and CDR2 SMNVEV (reference sequence). The CDR3 DNA sequence: TGTGCCAGCAGATTAGGACAGAACTATGGCTACACCTTC. It specifies CASRLGQNYGYTF.

This clonotype showed up just a few times. The J gene is TRBJ1-1, the V gene TRBV30; perhaps TRBD1 as D (6 bases). Germline V gene data show CDR1 as GTSNPN and CDR2 as SVGIG (reference sequence). Trimming shortened V by 0 bases and J by 5 bases, and 10 bases separated the two germline ends. The CDR3 has 13 amino acids. The CDR3 here is CAWSVRRGTEAFF. In DNA form, the CDR3 reads TGTGCCTGGAGTGTACGAAGGGGGACTGAAGCTTTCTTT.

Points on this clonotype: One end of the junction fails to match germline, which may point to a read error. The V call is TRBV7-7, the J call TRBJ2-3; possible D gene TRBD2, 5 bases. Germline values: CDR1 SSHAT, CDR2 FNYEAQ (reference sequence). The CDR3 runs 13 residues. The CDR3 coding sequence is TGTGCTAGCAGCTTAGCGCAGTCAGATACGCAGTATTTT. This gives the protein CASSLAQSDTQYF.